This T cell receptor beta chain was identified during a study of human T cells and chemical hapten exposure. General study results and limits: Significantly greater numbers of large CDR3 similarity clusters came from expanded TCRs than from controls. TCRs at high frequency, those above 1 in 1000, did not change with DPC sensitization.

As originally analysed: Individual samples carried between roughly 23,224 and 700,000 TCRs, with 85,000 to 100,000 as the median. Each CDR3 protein is one row after TCRdb ran MiXCR on the RACE reads. Clone size and V and J calls follow TCRdb, not the original study. The sample includes around 120,000 distinct CDR3 sequences, around an eighth of them seen just once. Time point reported: pre-sensitization, week 0. Treatment here: therapeutic diphenylcyclopropenone sensitization with weekly scalp DPC. Unfractionated whole blood served as the source for total RNA extraction. This CDR3 region has 13 residues. Germline CDR1 SQVTM, CDR2 ANQGSEA. V lost 7 bases, J lost 0 bases, and 12 bases lay in between. This clonotype was seen ten or more times. The antigen remains unidentified.

This TCR was sampled from a woman aged 18-29 years with alopecia areata. Some clones in this sample may be carry-over from other donors' samples. J is TRBJ1-2 and V is TRBV29-1; D uncertain. This specimen consisted of whole blood, obtained in connection with sensitization to the hapten diphenylcyclopropenone (DPC). In nucleotides, the CDR3 is TGCAGCGCGCGGGAGCAACCTAACTATGGCTACACCTTC. Its protein product is CSAREQPNYGYTF. The whole variable domain, filled in from reference TRBV29-1 and TRBJ1-2, reads SAVISQKPSRDICQRGTSLTIQCQVDSQVTMMFWYRQQPGQSLTLIATANQGSEATYESGFVIDKFPISRPNLTFSTLTVSNMSPEDSSIYLCSAREQPNYGYTFGSGTRLTVV.